The source of this T cell receptor beta chain is a study of tumor-infiltrating lymphocytes in primary liver carcinoma. As for the study in general: Tissue type made little difference to sample yields of roughly 3.65 to 7.13 million productive TCRbeta reads. Study-wide findings and caveats: All five tumor regions shared only about 8-24% of top clones. Tumor-adjacent and tumor-blood pairs shared a smaller degree of overlap than tumor region pairs.

This clonotype came up many times. The antigen is undetermined. Germline CDR1 ENHRY, CDR2 SYGVKD. The V gene lost 5 bases and the J gene lost 5 bases, with 11 bases spanning the gap. The length of the CDR3 is 13 residues. Reverse transcription of roughly 0.5 ug total RNA with a constant-region primer produced TCR beta cDNA. Construction of TCR beta libraries relied on three successive nested multiplex PCR rounds employing slightly modified ARM-PCR. A C-beta reverse primer and TRBV1-TRBV30 forward primers served in each of the first two PCR rounds, at about 10 cycles apiece. One entry per CDR3 protein results from TCRdb running MiXCR on the multiplex PCR reads. The top ten hold roughly 10% of the sample, which has approximately 99,000 distinct CDR3 sequences, 69% seen once. Co-extraction of both nucleic acids (RNA and DNA) used roughly 18-32 mg of unsorted bulk tissue. These patients lived with chronic HBV infection and had never been treated.

Sequencing was carried out using liver tumor tissue from sampling region 5. Subset specified: tumor region T5, tumor centre. The V call is TRBV10-3, the J call TRBJ2-3; D tentatively fits TRBD1 or TRBD2 (6 bases each). The TCR was taken from a woman aged 55-75 years with primary liver carcinoma and hepatitis B virus infection. The CDR3 spells CAISSGAGDTQYF. The CDR3 DNA is TGTGCCATCAGTTCGGGGGCGGGAGATACGCAGTATTTT.